This T cell receptor beta chain is drawn from a study of T cell responses to AZD1222 COVID-19 vaccine. Study context: Pooled together were second doses at about 4 or about 12 weeks.

Germline lookup yields CDR1 GTSNPN and CDR2 SVGIG (reference sequence). This CDR3 has 12 amino acids. V lost 5 bases, J lost 8 bases, and 15 bases lay in between. Using immunoSEQ multiplex PCR, the repertoire was profiled, and TCRdb retains in-frame clones only, with some absent. This table has 120,000 or so clones, 70% to 90% appearing once. J is TRBJ1-2 and V is TRBV30; D remains ambiguous. Sequencing was performed on peripheral blood, taken on day 0 of AZD1222 vaccination. This clonotype originated in an adult in good health. In nucleotides, the CDR3 is TGTGCCTGGTCAAGGTACGGTTACGGCTACACCTTC. Translated: CAWSRYGYGYTF.